This T cell receptor (beta chain) was observed in a study of vaccination and CD4 T cells after COVID-19. Study background: The convalescents included six males and four females, and among them two were Hispanic while seven were Caucasian.

As concerns this clonotype: Its antigen remains unknown.

Treatment of the sample: 10-day PBMC culture with coronavirus spike peptide pools or control peptides (ViraFEST assay). CD4+ T cells that came from the unexposed donor were collected before the COVID-19 pandemic (2011-2018). Expanded clonotypes were found by TCR sequencing after peptide-pool stimulation (ViraFEST). Researchers used the Oncomine TCR Beta short-read assay to sequence DNA from cultured CD4+ T cells. TCRdb reanalysed the PCR reads using MiXCR and keeps one entry per CDR3 protein. The sample holds 4,000 to 4,500 distinct CDR3 sequences, approximately 71% seen once. The CDR3 consists of 15 residues. From germline, CDR1 is MGHRA and CDR2 YSYEKL. With 1 base clipped from V and 1 base from J, the junction kept 0 bases outside the gene matches.

The sequence came from a human donor in good health. J is TRBJ2-5 and V is TRBV4-1; 10 bases are a match to TRBD2. Material for sequencing was CD4+ T cells from blood, cultured in vitro. The DNA for the CDR3 is TGCGCCAGCAGCCAAGGGACTAGCGGCCAAGAGACCCAGTACTTC. It is translated as CASSQGTSGQETQYF.